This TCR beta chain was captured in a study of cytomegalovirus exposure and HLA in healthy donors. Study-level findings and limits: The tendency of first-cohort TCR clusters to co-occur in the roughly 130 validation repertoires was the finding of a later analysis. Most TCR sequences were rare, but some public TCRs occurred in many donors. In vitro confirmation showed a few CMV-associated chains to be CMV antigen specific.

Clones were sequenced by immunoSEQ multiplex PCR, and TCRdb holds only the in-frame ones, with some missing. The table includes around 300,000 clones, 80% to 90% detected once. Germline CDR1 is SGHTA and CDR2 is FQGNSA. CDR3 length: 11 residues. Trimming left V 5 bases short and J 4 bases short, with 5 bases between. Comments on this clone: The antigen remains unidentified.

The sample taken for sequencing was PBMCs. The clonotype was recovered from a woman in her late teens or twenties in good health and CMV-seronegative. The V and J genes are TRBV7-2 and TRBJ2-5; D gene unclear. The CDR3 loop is CASSEVETQYF. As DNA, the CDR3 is TGTGCCAGCAGCGAGGTAGAGACCCAGTACTTC.